Shown below are 24 T cell receptor beta chains from a single sample sequenced in a study of blood T cells in healthy people across ages. It was with a sample-barcoded 5' primer and a J-beta primer mix that a second PCR of about 6 to 12 cycles was run. Each CDR3 protein is one row after TCRdb ran MiXCR on the 5' RACE reads. Of roughly 1.6 million distinct CDR3 sequences listed, approximately 32% were seen once; the top ten hold roughly 12%. Sample: blood. Receptor source: a woman in her thirties in good health.

In this sample, this clonotype turned up a few times. CDR3 DNA sequence: TGTGCCAGCAGAGTAGACAGGGCGCGCAATCAGCCCCAGCATTTT. Translated, it gives CASRVDRARNQPQHF. The J gene is TRBJ1-5, the V gene TRBV28; 7 bases are shared with TRBD1. Germline V gene data show CDR1 as MDHEN and CDR2 as SYDVKM. The CDR3 length is 15 residues. V shed 6 bases and J 2 bases; nucleotides not matched to a gene: 7.

The chain recombines TRBV15 with TRBJ1-6; perhaps TRBD1 as D (6 bases). Trimming left V 5 bases short and J 5 bases short, with 10 bases between. CDR3 length: 14 residues. Germline V gives CDR1 LNHNV, CDR2 YYDKDF (reference sequence). The CDR3 nucleotides are TGTGCCACCAGCCCCCGACAGGATAATTCACCCCTCCACTTT. Its translation: CATSPRQDNSPLHF. The whole variable domain, filled in from reference TRBV15 and TRBJ1-6, reads DAMVIQNPRYQVTQFGKPVTLSCSQTLNHNVMYWYQQKSSQAPKLLFHYYDKDFNNEADTPDNFQSRRPNTSFCFLDIRSPGLGDTAMYLCATSPRQDNSPLHFGNGTRLTVT.

This clonotype was seen a handful of times. The chain has TRBV27 and TRBJ1-2, with a possible D match to TRBD1 (5 bases). The germline V gene has CDR1 MNHEY and CDR2 SMNVEV (reference sequence). With 0 bases removed from V and 2 bases from J, the gap between germline ends came to 16 bases. CDR3 length: 17 amino acids. As DNA, the CDR3 is TGTGCCAGCAGTTTATCCTTAGGTGCGGGACTGAACTATGGCTACACCTTC. Protein: CASSLSLGAGLNYGYTF.

The chain links TRBV20-1 to TRBJ2-5, with 10 bases that match TRBD2. The CDR3 totals 17 residues. The V segment lost 0 bases and the J segment 1 base; nucleotides outside the gene matches: 8. The germline CDR1 and CDR2 sequences are DFQATT and SNEGSKA (reference sequence). The DNA for the CDR3 is TGCAGTGCTAGAGATCTTTTTAGGACTAGCGGCCAAGAGACCCAGTACTTC. Protein product: CSARDLFRTSGQETQYF.

This clonotype was found a few times. The rearrangement links TRBV4-1 to TRBJ2-1, with 7 bases that match TRBD2. CDR1 is MGHRA and CDR2 is YSYEKL in the germline V gene. The CDR3 spans 16 residues. V was clipped by 1 base and J by 3 bases; unmatched bases: 6. The chain's CDR3 is CASSQAGGSYYNEQFF. CDR3 DNA: TGCGCCAGCAGCCAAGCCGGCGGGAGTTACTACAATGAGCAGTTCTTC.

This chain connects TRBV5-4 to TRBJ2-3; 14 nucleotides match TRBD2. The CDR3 extends over 16 amino acids. Trimming took 3 bases from V and 4 from J; bases not matched to a gene: 4. The germline V gene encodes CDR1 SGHNT and CDR2 YYREEE (reference sequence). The CDR3 spells CASSSRTSGGSDTQYF. The CDR3 bases are TGTGCCAGCAGCTCTCGGACTAGCGGGGGGTCAGATACGCAGTATTTT.

V gene TRBV5-1 combines with J gene TRBJ2-1, with 12 bases lining up with TRBD2. V trimming: 4 bases; J trimming: 5 bases; junction bases outside the gene matches: 7. Germline V gene data show CDR1 as SGHRS and CDR2 as YFSETQ. There are 16 residues in the CDR3. The CDR3 protein is CASSPMTSGGHNEQFF. In DNA form, the CDR3 reads TGCGCCAGCAGCCCGATGACTAGCGGGGGTCACAATGAGCAGTTCTTC.

The gene calls are TRBV12-3 or TRBV12-4 and TRBJ2-2; D is uncertain. The V and J ends lost 5 bases and 8 bases respectively, with 9 bases between them. This CDR3 region has 12 residues. CDR3 in amino acids: CASSPIGGELFF. In DNA, the CDR3 is TGTGCCAGCAGTCCGATCGGGGGGGAGCTGTTTTTT.

This chain links TRBV5-1 with TRBJ1-1; possibly TRBD1 for D (5 bases). The CDR3 is 13 amino acids. The V end was cut by 3 bases, the J end by 1 base, with 7 bases between. Germline CDR1 reads SGHRS; CDR2 reads YFSETQ. The CDR3 nucleotides read TGCGCCAGCAGCTGGGGCTGGAACACTGAAGCTTTCTTT. Encoded protein: CASSWGWNTEAFF.

This chain uses TRBV3-1 with TRBJ2-7; D is perhaps TRBD2 (5 bases). Germline V CDR1 and CDR2: LGHDT, YNNKEL (reference sequence). V was clipped by 4 bases and J by 3 bases, with 10 bases between them. There are 13 residues in the CDR3. Here the CDR3 reads CASSRTPYYEQYF. The DNA of the CDR3 is TGTGCCAGCAGCCGGACTCCGTACTACGAGCAGTACTTC.

The V call is TRBV6-6, the J call TRBJ2-1; maybe TRBD2 (6 bases). This CDR3 contains 12 residues. The germline gives CDR1 MNHNY, CDR2 SVGAGI (reference sequence). V shed 0 bases and J shed 9 bases, with 6 bases lying between them. For the CDR3, the DNA is TGTGCCAGCAGTTACTCGGAGGGTGAGCAGTTCTTC. The encoded protein is CASSYSEGEQFF.

Only a few counts were recorded for this clonotype. This chain links TRBV28 with TRBJ2-7, with D possibly TRBD2 on 6 matching bases. The V end lost 2 bases, the J end lost 4 bases, and 12 bases lay between the germline ends. CDR1 is MDHEN, CDR2 SYDVKM, per germline. The CDR3 covers 14 residues. CDR3 sequence: CASSLISGRYEQYF. In DNA, the CDR3 is TGTGCCAGCAGTTTAATTAGCGGCAGGTACGAGCAGTACTTC. The variable domain in full, with the rest retrieved from reference TRBV28 and TRBJ2-7, is DVKVTQSSRYLVKRTGEKVFLECVQDMDHENMFWYRQDPGLGLRLIYFSYDVKMKEKGDIPEGYSVSREKKERFSLILESASTNQTSMYLCASSLISGRYEQYFGPGTRLTVT.

This clonotype was observed at least ten times. One end of the junction fails to match germline, which may point to a read error. This chain uses TRBV6-1 with TRBJ1-1; perhaps TRBD1 as D (6 bases). Germline V gives CDR1 MNHNS, CDR2 SASEGT. The CDR3 has 13 residues. The CDR3: CASSEQGNTEAFF. CDR3 nucleotides: TGCGCCAGCAGCGAACAGGGGAACACTGAAGCTTTCTTT.

The chain uses TRBV5-6 and TRBJ2-7, with 9 bases that match TRBD2. Germline V gene data show CDR1 as SGHDT and CDR2 as YYEEEE. V lost 0 bases to trimming and J lost 5 bases; unmatched junction nucleotides: 3. The CDR3 contains 14 residues. The CDR3 sequence: CASSLVAGAHEQYF. The CDR3, as DNA: TGTGCCAGCAGCTTGGTAGCGGGGGCTCACGAGCAGTACTTC.

The chain links TRBV2 to TRBJ1-5; 11 bases line up with TRBD1. The CDR3 runs to 17 residues. V was pared by 4 bases and J by 2 bases, with 7 bases of the junction left unmatched. Germline V gene data show CDR1 as SNHLY and CDR2 as FYNNEI. CDR3 sequence reads: CASSGQDRGLGNQPQHF. CDR3 nucleotides: TGTGCCAGCAGTGGACAGGACAGGGGGCTTGGCAATCAGCCCCAGCATTTT.

This clonotype came up a few times. The gene calls are TRBV18 and TRBJ1-1; D gene unclear. V shed 1 base and J shed 4 bases, with 10 bases lying between them. Germline V gene sequence: CDR1 KGHSH, CDR2 LQKENI. The CDR3 consists of 14 residues. CDR3 DNA: TGTGCCAGCTCACCACAGAGGGAGGGCACTGAAGCTTTCTTT. Its protein product is CASSPQREGTEAFF.

A note on this clonotype: At one end, the junction sequence differs from germline, possibly due to a read error. The V and J genes are TRBV11-2 and TRBJ1-4; 9 bases are shared with TRBD1. Germline V gene data show CDR1 as SGHAT and CDR2 as FQNNGV. The CDR3 length is 16 residues. The CDR3 nucleotides read TGTGCCAGCAGCTTACCTGGACAGGGGATGATTGAAAAACGGTTTTTT. This codes for CASSLPGQGMIEKRFF.

This chain uses TRBV9 with TRBJ2-3, with 7 bases aligning to TRBD1. V shed 4 bases, J shed 2 bases, and the junction held 4 bases outside the gene matches. Germline CDR1 is SGDLS and CDR2 is YYNGEE. The CDR3 length is 14 residues. The DNA for the CDR3 is TGTGCCAGCAGCACGGGACAGAACACAGATACGCAGTATTTT. This gives the protein CASSTGQNTDTQYF.

The chain couples TRBV7-9 to TRBJ2-7; D is perhaps TRBD1 (6 bases). The length of the CDR3 is 15 residues. Between the trimmed V and J ends, which lost 5 bases and 3 bases, there was a span of 17 bases. In germline, CDR1 is SEHNR, CDR2 FQNEAQ (reference sequence). CDR3 coding DNA: TGTGCCAGCAGCCCGCATCGGACAGACCACTACGAGCAGTACTTC. Translated, it gives CASSPHRTDHYEQYF.

The chain links TRBV6-5 to TRBJ2-1, with D perhaps TRBD1 (6 bases). From germline, CDR1 is MNHEY and CDR2 SVGAGI. With 3 bases removed from V and 8 bases from J, the gap between germline ends came to 20 bases. The CDR3 spans 16 residues. The CDR3 DNA sequence: TGTGCCAGCAGTTATGAAGGGGTCGGCGAGGGGGATGAGCAGTTCTTC. It encodes CASSYEGVGEGDEQFF.

This clonotype was picked up many times. The chain carries TRBV6-2 or TRBV6-3 and TRBJ2-7; D is uncertain. This CDR3 spans 16 amino acids. Germline CDR1 reads MNHEY; CDR2 reads SVGEGT. The germline V and J ends were trimmed by 1 base and 3 bases, with 16 bases remaining between them. The CDR3 is CASSYLSARFYYEQYF. As DNA, the CDR3 is TGTGCCAGCAGTTACTTGTCCGCTAGGTTCTACTACGAGCAGTACTTC.

This clonotype was seen only a few times. This chain connects TRBV30 to TRBJ1-1, with D hard to call. The germline V gene encodes CDR1 GTSNPN and CDR2 SVGIG (reference sequence). The V and J ends lost 4 bases and 0 bases respectively, with 6 bases between them. The CDR3 length is 12 residues. For the CDR3, the DNA is TGTGCCTGGAAGACGATGAACACTGAAGCTTTCTTT. Encoded protein: CAWKTMNTEAFF.

This chain joins TRBV3-1 and TRBJ2-5; possibly TRBD2 for D (5 bases). The germline V gene encodes CDR1 LGHDT and CDR2 YNNKEL (reference sequence). Trimming stripped 1 base from V and 11 bases from J, with 17 bases between. The CDR3 is made up of 14 amino acids. For the CDR3, the DNA is TGTGCCAGCAGCCAAGGTCGTCGGACTGGGGAGCAGTACTTC. Its protein product is CASSQGRRTGEQYF.

The chain is built from TRBV7-2 and TRBJ2-1; TRBD2 aligns across 11 bases. CDR1 SGHTA and CDR2 FQGNSA come from the germline V gene. The CDR3 spans 15 residues. Trimming took 7 bases from V and 8 from J; bases not matched to a gene: 10. The DNA of the CDR3 is TGTGCCAGCAACTTTGGGATAGCGGGGGGGGATGAGCAGTTCTTC. Translated: CASNFGIAGGDEQFF. The complete variable domain, with remaining parts taken from reference TRBV7-2 and TRBJ2-1, reads GAGVSQSPSNKVTEKGKDVELRCDPISGHTALYWYRQSLGQGLEFLIYFQGNSAPDKSGLPSDRFSAERTGGSVSTLTIQRTQQEDSAVYLCASNFGIAGGDEQFFGPGTRLTVL.